This T cell receptor (beta chain) was profiled in a study of blood T cell repertoires in COVID-19. The V gene lost 0 bases and the J gene lost 5 bases, with 8 bases spanning the gap. The CDR3 sequence is 14 residues long. CDR1 LGHNA and CDR2 YNFKEQ come from the germline V gene. Methods used by the authors: Estimation of nucleated cell counts relied on the amplification of reference gene primers. TCRdb keeps only in-frame clones here, not all; method: immunoSEQ multiplex PCR. Clone size and V and J calls were adopted from that table, with D and trimming inferred from the DNA. The sample lists 200,000 to 250,000 clones, roughly 84% occurring once.

Sequencing was done on a sample of peripheral blood. This TCR derives from a woman aged 80 or over with acute or convalescent COVID-19. The chain employs TRBV4-2 and TRBJ1-5; no clear D gene. CDR3 sequence reads: CASSQDRGDQPQHF. The DNA of the CDR3 is TGTGCCAGCAGCCAAGATCGCGGGGATCAGCCCCAGCATTTT.